These 4 T cell receptor beta chains originate from one sample sequenced in a study of blood T cell repertoires in COVID-19. The assay was immunoSEQ multiplex PCR, and TCRdb's table has in-frame clones only and misses some. The repertoire holds over 250,000 clones, with around four fifths as singletons. Sample: peripheral blood. These receptors came from a woman in her forties or fifties who had recovered from COVID-19.

The chain links TRBV5-1 to TRBJ2-7, with 7 bases fitting TRBD2. The junction had 8 bases not matched to a gene; V was cut back by 3 bases and J by 2 bases. CDR1 SGHRS and CDR2 YFSETQ come from the germline V gene. The CDR3 consists of 15 residues. The CDR3 spells CASSSPSGRAYEQYF. The DNA for the CDR3 is TGCGCCAGCAGCTCCCCTAGCGGTAGGGCCTACGAGCAGTACTTC.

This chain joins TRBV3-1 (or the pseudogene TRBV3-2) and TRBJ1-6; D is uncertain. CDR3 length: 11 amino acids. CDR1 is LGHDT, CDR2 YNNKEL, per germline (reference sequence). V was cut by 6 bases and J by 13 bases, with 10 bases left in between. Here the CDR3 reads CASRAGGPLHF. The CDR3 DNA sequence: TGTGCCAGCAGGGCGGGAGGGCCCCTCCACTTT.

The J gene is TRBJ2-7, the V gene TRBV10-1; 7 bases are shared with TRBD2. V lost 2 bases to trimming and J lost 6 bases; unmatched junction nucleotides: 7. Germline CDR1 reads WNHNN; CDR2 reads SYGVQD (reference sequence). The CDR3 length is 14 residues. The CDR3 nucleotides read TGCGCCAGCAGTGAGGGGCAGGGAGGGGCCGAGCAGTACTTC. Its translation is CASSEGQGGAEQYF.

The chain carries TRBV18 and TRBJ2-7; 9 nucleotides align to TRBD2. J lost 4 bases, V lost 2 bases, and 9 bases had no gene match. The CDR3 spans 16 residues. The germline gives CDR1 KGHSH, CDR2 LQKENI. The CDR3 nucleotides read TGTGCCAGCTCACCAAGTACGGCGGGAGGGGTATACGAGCAGTACTTC. Translation: CASSPSTAGGVYEQYF.